Shown below are 27 T cell receptor beta chains from a single sample sequenced in a study of cytomegalovirus exposure and HLA in healthy donors. The PCR ran on 60 Vbeta and 13 Jbeta primers. Profiled with immunoSEQ multiplex PCR; TCRdb holds only in-frame clones, not every one. The sample has about 160,000 clones, roughly four fifths seen once. The sample was PBMCs. Source of these receptors: a woman in her 50s in good health and CMV-seronegative.

This rearrangement joins TRBV2 to TRBJ1-1; D remains unclear. Germline-derived CDR1 and CDR2 are SNHLY and FYNNEI. Trimming removed 0 bases from V and 3 bases from J, with 8 bases in between. This CDR3 has 14 residues. CDR3 nucleotides: TGTGCCAGCAGTGAAGCCGGTGGTTACACTGAAGCTTTCTTT. Translated, it gives CASSEAGGYTEAFF.

DNA for the CDR3: TGCGCCAGCAGCCGCGGCACCACCGAAAAACTGTTTTTT. Its translation is CASSRGTTEKLFF. The chain joins TRBV5-1 to TRBJ1-4; D is uncertain. The V gene lost 4 bases and the J gene lost 8 bases, with 12 bases spanning the gap. Germline-derived CDR1 and CDR2 are SGHRS and YFSETQ. This CDR3 has 13 amino acids.

This chain connects TRBV6-1 to TRBJ2-1; a weak D match, TRBD1 (5 bases). Germline loops: CDR1 MNHNS, CDR2 SASEGT. The V and J ends lost 2 bases and 6 bases respectively, with 11 bases between them. The CDR3 is 14 residues long. The CDR3 spells CASSEFWGSNEQFF. The CDR3 coding sequence is TGTGCCAGCAGTGAATTTTGGGGCAGCAATGAGCAGTTCTTC.

This chain links TRBV14 with TRBJ2-7; TRBD1 is a possible D gene (6 bases). Germline assignment: CDR1 SGHDN and CDR2 FVKESK. The CDR3 is 18 amino acids. Between the trimmed V and J ends, which lost 0 bases and 5 bases, there was a span of 23 bases. The CDR3 loop is CASSQDRGLKEGGNEQYF. CDR3 sequence (DNA): TGTGCCAGCAGCCAAGACAGGGGTTTGAAGGAAGGTGGGAACGAGCAGTACTTC.

Only a few counts were recorded for this clone. This chain links TRBV7-2 with TRBJ2-5; a possible D gene is TRBD1 (5 bases). Between the trimmed V and J ends, which lost 4 bases and 5 bases, there was a span of 11 bases. Germline V gene data show CDR1 as SGHTA and CDR2 as FQGNSA. The CDR3 contains 13 residues. The CDR3 reads CASSSIPGETQYF. The CDR3 DNA sequence: TGTGCCAGCAGCTCAATCCCAGGGGAGACCCAGTACTTC. Together with reference TRBV7-2 and TRBJ2-5, the CDR3 gives the full variable domain: GAGVSQSPSNKVTEKGKDVELRCDPISGHTALYWYRQSLGQGLEFLIYFQGNSAPDKSGLPSDRFSAERTGGSVSTLTIQRTQQEDSAVYLCASSSIPGETQYFGPGTRLLVL.

The chain combines TRBV7-6 with TRBJ2-1, with no clear D. V lost 1 base to trimming and J lost 5 bases, with 12 bases between them. This CDR3 has 15 residues. Per germline, CDR1 SGHVS and CDR2 FNYEAQ. The CDR3 sequence: CASSLVFTPDNEQFF. CDR3 nucleotides: TGTGCCAGCAGCTTAGTTTTCACCCCGGACAATGAGCAGTTCTTC.

This rearrangement joins TRBV5-1 to TRBJ2-5; 7 bases align to TRBD1. CDR3 length: 14 amino acids. V shed 3 bases, J shed 5 bases, and the junction held 7 bases outside the gene matches. Germline V gives CDR1 SGHRS, CDR2 YFSETQ. Here the CDR3 DNA reads TGCGCCAGCAGCTCGGGACAGCCACGGGAGACCCAGTACTTC. Residues: CASSSGQPRETQYF.

The count of this clone is one. J is TRBJ2-1 and V is TRBV30; TRBD2 might be the D (6 bases). CDR1 is GTSNPN and CDR2 is SVGIG in the germline V gene (reference sequence). This CDR3 has 14 residues. Trimming pared 7 bases from V and 0 bases from J, leaving 13 bases between. This CDR3 reads CASQAGSSYNEQFF. CDR3 in DNA: TGTGCCTCCCAAGCGGGTAGCTCCTACAATGAGCAGTTCTTC. Full variable domain (missing parts from reference TRBV30 and TRBJ2-1): SQTIHQWPATLVQPVGSPLSLECTVEGTSNPNLYWYRQAAGRGLQLLFYSVGIGQISSEVPQNLSASRPQDRQFILSSKKLLLSDSGFYLCASQAGSSYNEQFFGPGTRLTVL.

This clone was detected only once. The J gene is TRBJ1-1, the V gene TRBV20-1; D is unclear. The CDR3 extends over 10 amino acids. Trimming removed 1 base from V and 10 bases from J, with 7 bases in between. CDR1 DFQATT and CDR2 SNEGSKA come from the germline V gene (reference sequence). In DNA form, the CDR3 reads TGCAGTGCTAGAGGAGGGTCAGCTTTCTTT. Its protein is CSARGGSAFF.

The chain uses TRBV30 and TRBJ2-7; 9 bases match TRBD2. CDR3 length equals 12 residues. The ends lost 4 bases at V and 3 bases at J; junction bases unmatched: 1. CDR1 is GTSNPN, CDR2 SVGIG, per germline (reference sequence). CDR3 region: CAWTSGNYEQYF. DNA of the CDR3: TGTGCCTGGACTAGCGGGAACTACGAGCAGTACTTC. Full variable domain (remainder filled in from reference TRBV30 and TRBJ2-7): SQTIHQWPATLVQPVGSPLSLECTVEGTSNPNLYWYRQAAGRGLQLLFYSVGIGQISSEVPQNLSASRPQDRQFILSSKKLLLSDSGFYLCAWTSGNYEQYFGPGTRLTVT.

The chain carries TRBV5-1 and TRBJ2-5, with 10 bases lining up with TRBD2. The J call may be incorrect, as the DNA end agrees better with TRBJ2-7. The CDR3 covers 16 residues. Germline V gene lookup returns CDR1 SGHRS and CDR2 YFSETQ. Here the CDR3 DNA reads TGCGCCAGCAATGAGCTAGCGGGAGCTCAGCCGGACGAGCAGTACTTC. This encodes CASNELAGAQPDEQYF.

Concerning this clone itself: A junction boundary mismatches the germline segment, possibly from a read error. The V call is TRBV7-9, the J call TRBJ2-7; D might be TRBD1 (5 bases). Germline values: CDR1 SEHNR, CDR2 FQNEAQ (reference sequence). This CDR3 is 16 amino acids long. CDR3 in DNA: TGTTCCAGCAGCTTCGGGTCCGTAACGTGGGGCCACGAGCAGTACTTC. Residues: CSSSFGSVTWGHEQYF.

This clone was recorded a few times. The V and J genes are TRBV6-1 and TRBJ2-5, with a tentative D call TRBD2 (6 bases). CDR3 length: 13 residues. V lost 7 bases and J lost 4, with 13 bases in between. Germline values: CDR1 MNHNS, CDR2 SASEGT. The CDR3 DNA reads as TGTGCCAGCAATCCGGGACTGGCAGAGACCCAGTACTTC. It encodes CASNPGLAETQYF.

This clone was seen more than once but under ten times. The J gene is TRBJ2-7, the V gene TRBV5-6; 7 bases are a match to TRBD1. In germline, CDR1 is SGHDT, CDR2 YYEEEE. V lost 0 bases, J lost 5 bases, and 2 bases stayed unmatched. The CDR3 totals 13 residues. The CDR3 loop reads CASSLGQGDEQYF. CDR3 nucleotides: TGTGCCAGCAGCTTGGGTCAGGGGGACGAGCAGTACTTC.

The gene calls are TRBV5-1 and TRBJ2-3; maybe TRBD2 (6 bases). Germline V CDR1 and CDR2: SGHRS, YFSETQ. CDR3 length: 16 amino acids. Trimming removed 0 bases from V and 0 bases from J, with 11 bases in between. The CDR3 DNA is TGCGCCAGCAGCTTGGAGATAGCGGCTAGCACAGATACGCAGTATTTT. It codes for CASSLEIAASTDTQYF.

This clone came up a few times. The rearrangement uses TRBV7-9 and TRBJ2-4; the D gene is possibly TRBD1 (5 bases). The germline V and J ends were trimmed by 5 bases and 6 bases, with 17 bases remaining between them. CDR1 and CDR2 (germline): SEHNR, FQNEAQ (reference sequence). The CDR3 totals 15 residues. Here the CDR3 DNA reads TGTGCCAGCAGCCCTGAAAGGGGTTTGGGAAACATTCAGTACTTC. Protein product: CASSPERGLGNIQYF. The full variable domain, rest sourced from reference TRBV7-9 and TRBJ2-4, is DTGVSQNPRHKITKRGQNVTFRCDPISEHNRLYWYRQTLGQGPEFLTYFQNEAQLEKSRLLSDRFSAERPKGSFSTLEIQRTEQGDSAMYLCASSPERGLGNIQYFGAGTRLSVL.

The V call is TRBV27, the J call TRBJ2-1, with TRBD2 identical over 9 bases. Trimming removed 2 bases from V and 5 bases from J; junction bases left unmatched: 10. The germline V gene has CDR1 MNHEY and CDR2 SMNVEV (reference sequence). This CDR3 is built from 17 residues. The CDR3 loop is CASSLTVRLAVHNEQFF. DNA for the CDR3: TGTGCCAGCAGTTTAACCGTTAGACTAGCGGTCCACAATGAGCAGTTCTTC.

A few counts support this clone. The chain uses TRBV27 and TRBJ2-3; TRBD2 matches at 9 bases. CDR1 and CDR2 from the germline V gene are MNHEY and SMNVEV (reference sequence). The V gene end was trimmed by 2 bases and the J gene end by 0 bases; junction bases not matched to a gene: 12. The CDR3 spans 19 residues. The CDR3 sequence is CASSLRVGTSSGSTDTQYF. DNA for the CDR3: TGTGCCAGCAGTTTAAGGGTCGGGACTAGCAGTGGGAGCACAGATACGCAGTATTTT.

The rearrangement joins TRBV27 to TRBJ2-1, with D perhaps matching TRBD1 (8 bases). Trimming removed 4 bases from V and 4 bases from J, with 14 bases in between. The CDR3 sequence is 15 residues long. Germline loops: CDR1 MNHEY, CDR2 SMNVEV (reference sequence). The chain's CDR3 is CASSYDRGLYNEQFF. For the CDR3, the DNA is TGTGCCAGCAGTTACGACAGGGGACTATACAATGAGCAGTTCTTC.

This clone has just a few counts. The chain links TRBV5-1 to TRBJ2-1; D possibly corresponds to TRBD1 (5 bases). The CDR3 extends over 15 amino acids. Trimming took off 2 bases at V and 2 bases at J, with 11 bases between the two ends. In germline, CDR1 is SGHRS, CDR2 YFSETQ. The CDR3 loop is CASSFTDSPYNEQFF. The CDR3 nucleotides read TGCGCCAGCAGCTTTACAGACAGCCCCTACAATGAGCAGTTCTTC.

The chain is built from TRBV2 and TRBJ1-4; no clear D gene. Trimming pared 4 bases from V and 2 bases from J, leaving 8 bases between. CDR1 and CDR2 (germline): SNHLY, FYNNEI. The CDR3 extends over 14 amino acids. CDR3 DNA: TGTGCCAGCAGTGGATGGGAGACTAATGAAAAACTGTTTTTT. Amino acids: CASSGWETNEKLFF.

This rearrangement joins TRBV18 to TRBJ2-2, with TRBD1 as a possible D gene (6 bases). The CDR3 length is 14 residues. The V end lost 3 bases, the J end lost 2 bases, and 7 bases lay between the germline ends. Germline CDR1 is KGHSH and CDR2 is LQKENI. In DNA form, the CDR3 reads TGTGCCAGCTCACCGGACAGAAACACCGGGGAGCTGTTTTTT. Its protein product is CASSPDRNTGELFF.

V usage is TRBV18 and J usage is TRBJ1-5; D possibly corresponds to TRBD1 (6 bases). The CDR3 has 15 amino acids. Trimming pared 3 bases from V and 6 bases from J, leaving 15 bases between. The V gene's germline CDR1 is KGHSH and CDR2 LQKENI. The CDR3 DNA reads TGTGCCAGCTCACCTGCAGGGGCATCGAGTCAGCCCCAGCATTTT. Translating gives CASSPAGASSQPQHF.

The V call is TRBV18, the J call TRBJ1-1; TRBD1 matches at 9 bases. CDR1 and CDR2 (germline): KGHSH, LQKENI. There are 15 residues in the CDR3. J lost 5 bases, V lost 2 bases, and 6 bases had no gene match. In DNA, the CDR3 is TGTGCCAGCTCACCAGGGGGACAGGGCAGGACTGAAGCTTTCTTT. It codes for CASSPGGQGRTEAFF.

The CDR3 DNA sequence: TGTGCCAGCAGCGTAGGAGGGGTCGGGAGCACTGAAGCTTTCTTT. Translated: CASSVGGVGSTEAFF. The genes are TRBV9 and TRBJ1-1; TRBD1 is a possible D gene (5 bases). CDR1 is SGDLS, CDR2 YYNGEE, per germline. The germline V and J ends were trimmed by 0 bases and 4 bases, with 13 bases remaining between them. The CDR3 runs 15 residues.

The chain is built from TRBV7-2 and TRBJ2-1; D might be TRBD2 (6 bases). Trimming shortened V by 3 bases and J by 3 bases, and 12 bases separated the two germline ends. The germline V gene encodes CDR1 SGHTA and CDR2 FQGNSA. The CDR3 consists of 15 residues. CDR3 amino acids: CASSFQGLRYNEQFF. The CDR3, as DNA: TGTGCCAGCAGCTTTCAGGGACTTCGCTACAATGAGCAGTTCTTC.

The chain carries TRBV28 and TRBJ1-5; 7 nucleotides align to TRBD1. Germline CDR1 reads MDHEN; CDR2 reads SYDVKM. Trimming at V came to 5 bases and at J to 7 bases, leaving 11 bases not matched to a gene. The CDR3 loop spans 15 amino acids. The CDR3 protein is CASSPATGLGQPQHF. The CDR3 nucleotides read TGTGCCAGCAGTCCCGCGACAGGGCTAGGGCAGCCCCAGCATTTT.